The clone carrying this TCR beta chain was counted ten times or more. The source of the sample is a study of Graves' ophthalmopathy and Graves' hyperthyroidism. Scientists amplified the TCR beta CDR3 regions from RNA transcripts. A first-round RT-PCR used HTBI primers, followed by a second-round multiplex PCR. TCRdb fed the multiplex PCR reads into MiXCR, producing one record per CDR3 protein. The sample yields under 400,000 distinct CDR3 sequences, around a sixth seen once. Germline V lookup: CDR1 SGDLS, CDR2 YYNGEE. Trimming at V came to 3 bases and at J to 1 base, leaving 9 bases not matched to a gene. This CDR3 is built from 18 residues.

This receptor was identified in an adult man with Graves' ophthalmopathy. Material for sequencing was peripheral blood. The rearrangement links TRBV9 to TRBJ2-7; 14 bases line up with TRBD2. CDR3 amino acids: CASSARAGTSGSSYEQYF. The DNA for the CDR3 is TGTGCCAGCAGCGCACGAGCCGGGACTAGCGGGAGTTCCTACGAGCAGTACTTC.